The rows below give T cell receptor beta chains drawn from one sample of a study of T cell responses to AZD1222 COVID-19 vaccine. The assay was immunoSEQ multiplex PCR, and TCRdb's table has in-frame clones only and misses some. The sample lists roughly 28,000 clones, 75% to 90% occurring once. Sequenced material: peripheral blood, taken on day 0 of AZD1222 vaccination. These receptors were taken from an adult in good health. The CDR3 runs from the conserved cysteine through the conserved F or W. The D gene is left open where the match is weak. Size tells how often a clone was seen (once, few, many) or the class of an expanded clone, and some rows leave it out.

V gene: TRBV6-2/TRBV6-3
D gene: .
clone size: .
J gene: TRBJ2-3
CDR3 protein: CASSFRTISTSTDTQYF
CDR3 DNA: TGTGCCAGCAGTTTTAGGACCATCTCTACTAGCACAGATACGCAGTATTTT

V gene: TRBV6-2/TRBV6-3
D gene: .
clone size: .
J gene: TRBJ1-2
CDR3 protein: CASSYLGGSNYGYTF
CDR3 DNA: TGTGCCAGCAGTTACCTCGGCGGCTCTAACTATGGCTACACCTTC

V gene: TRBV29-1
D gene: .
clone size: .
J gene: TRBJ2-2
CDR3 protein: CSVEVAPSGRSGELFF
CDR3 DNA: TGCAGCGTTGAAGTGGCTCCGAGCGGACGGTCCGGGGAGCTGTTTTTT

V gene: TRBV6-5
D gene: .
clone size: .
J gene: TRBJ1-5
CDR3 protein: CASSQTLAQPQHF
CDR3 DNA: TGTGCCAGCAGTCAAACCTTGGCCCAGCCCCAGCATTTT

V gene: TRBV2
D gene: .
clone size: .
J gene: TRBJ2-1
CDR3 protein: CASIADSYNEQFF
CDR3 DNA: TGTGCCAGCATAGCAGATTCCTACAATGAGCAGTTCTTC

V gene: TRBV27
D gene: .
clone size: .
J gene: TRBJ2-1
CDR3 protein: CASSINGQSRGEQFF
CDR3 DNA: TGTGCCAGCAGTATAAATGGACAGTCCCGGGGTGAGCAGTTCTTC

V gene: TRBV7-2
D gene: .
clone size: .
J gene: TRBJ2-2
CDR3 protein: CASSFRNTGELFF
CDR3 DNA: TGTGCCAGCAGCTTCCGAAACACCGGGGAGCTGTTTTTT

V gene: TRBV18
D gene: .
clone size: .
J gene: TRBJ2-2
CDR3 protein: CASSGLPGPGELFF
CDR3 DNA: TGTGCCAGCTCGGGACTCCCAGGCCCCGGGGAGCTGTTTTTT

V gene: TRBV3-1/TRBV3-2
D gene: TRBD2
clone size: .
J gene: TRBJ2-1
CDR3 protein: CASSQPGTSGSPYNEQFF
CDR3 DNA: TGTGCCAGCAGCCAACCTGGGACTAGCGGGAGCCCCTACAATGAGCAGTTCTTC

V gene: TRBV19
D gene: TRBD2
clone size: .
J gene: TRBJ2-2
CDR3 protein: CASSRTSGANTGELFF
CDR3 DNA: TGTGCCAGTAGTCGGACTAGCGGGGCGAACACCGGGGAGCTGTTTTTT

V gene: TRBV9
D gene: .
clone size: .
J gene: TRBJ1-2
CDR3 protein: CASSVGQTYYGYTF
CDR3 DNA: TGTGCCAGCAGCGTAGGGCAGACCTACTATGGCTACACCTTC

V gene: TRBV18
D gene: TRBD2
clone size: .
J gene: TRBJ2-7
CDR3 protein: CASSPQTSGRFAYEQYF
CDR3 DNA: TGTGCCAGCTCACCCCAGACTAGCGGGAGATTCGCCTACGAGCAGTACTTC

V gene: TRBV27
D gene: TRBD2
clone size: .
J gene: TRBJ2-7
CDR3 protein: CASSLLAGSYEQYF
CDR3 DNA: TGTGCCAGCAGTCTACTAGCGGGATCCTACGAGCAGTACTTC

V gene: TRBV7-2
D gene: .
clone size: .
J gene: TRBJ1-5
CDR3 protein: CASSPRGGGNQPQHF
CDR3 DNA: TGTGCCAGCAGCCCCCGGGGTGGAGGGAATCAGCCCCAGCATTTT

V gene: TRBV18
D gene: .
clone size: .
J gene: TRBJ2-7
CDR3 protein: CASSPGAGEVEQYF
CDR3 DNA: TGTGCCAGCTCACCAGGGGCAGGGGAGGTCGAGCAGTACTTC

V gene: TRBV6-5
D gene: .
clone size: .
J gene: TRBJ1-3
CDR3 protein: CASSYFPIRSGNTIYF
CDR3 DNA: TGTGCCAGCAGTTACTTTCCGATACGCTCTGGAAACACCATATATTTT

V gene: TRBV7-2
D gene: .
clone size: once
J gene: TRBJ1-5
CDR3 protein: CASSLSHQPQHF
CDR3 DNA: TGTGCCAGCAGCTTAAGCCATCAGCCCCAGCATTTT

V gene: TRBV6-2/TRBV6-3
D gene: TRBD2
clone size: .
J gene: TRBJ2-1
CDR3 protein: CASSRSSGSSYNEQFF
CDR3 DNA: TGTGCCAGCAGTAGATCTAGCGGGAGCTCCTACAATGAGCAGTTCTTC

V gene: TRBV18
D gene: .
clone size: .
J gene: TRBJ1-3
CDR3 protein: CASSPGARDTIYF
CDR3 DNA: TGTGCCAGCTCACCGGGGGCACGGGACACCATATATTTT

V gene: TRBV27
D gene: .
clone size: .
J gene: TRBJ1-6
CDR3 protein: CASKPEINSPLHF
CDR3 DNA: TGTGCCAGCAAACCGGAAATTAATTCACCCCTCCACTTT

V gene: TRBV4-1
D gene: .
clone size: .
J gene: TRBJ1-5
CDR3 protein: CASSQDLNQPQHF
CDR3 DNA: TGCGCCAGCAGCCAAGATCTAAATCAGCCCCAGCATTTT

V gene: TRBV6-5
D gene: .
clone size: .
J gene: TRBJ1-6
CDR3 protein: CASSTGFSPLHF
CDR3 DNA: TGTGCCAGCTCCACGGGGTTCTCACCCCTCCACTTT

V gene: TRBV5-4
D gene: .
clone size: once
J gene: TRBJ2-7
CDR3 protein: CASSGGVTYEQYF
CDR3 DNA: TGTGCCAGCAGCGGCGGGGTAACCTACGAGCAGTACTTC

V gene: TRBV7-2
D gene: TRBD2
clone size: .
J gene: TRBJ2-7
CDR3 protein: CASSLVGLAGSYEQYF
CDR3 DNA: TGTGCCAGCAGCTTAGTAGGACTAGCGGGAAGCTACGAGCAGTACTTC

V gene: TRBV28
D gene: .
clone size: few
J gene: TRBJ1-1
CDR3 protein: CASSLPQTGNTEAFF
CDR3 DNA: TGTGCCAGTTCCCTTCCCCAAACAGGGAACACTGAAGCTTTCTTT

V gene: TRBV27
D gene: .
clone size: .
J gene: TRBJ2-5
CDR3 protein: CASSLLQGLETQYF
CDR3 DNA: TGTGCCAGCAGTTTACTACAGGGCCTTGAGACCCAGTACTTC

V gene: TRBV4-1
D gene: .
clone size: .
J gene: TRBJ1-5
CDR3 protein: CASSQAGGLLNQPQHF
CDR3 DNA: TGCGCCAGCAGCCAAGCGGGGGGACTTCTCAATCAGCCCCAGCATTTT

V gene: TRBV5-5
D gene: .
clone size: .
J gene: TRBJ2-5
CDR3 protein: CASSLQLGVEWTQYF
CDR3 DNA: TGTGCCAGCAGCTTGCAACTTGGGGTGGAGTGGACCCAGTACTTC

V gene: TRBV19
D gene: .
clone size: once
J gene: TRBJ2-1
CDR3 protein: CASSIGLEQFF
CDR3 DNA: TGTGCCAGTAGTATAGGGCTTGAGCAGTTCTTC

V gene: TRBV25-1
D gene: .
clone size: once
J gene: TRBJ2-1
CDR3 protein: CASSEAVEQFF
CDR3 DNA: TGTGCCAGCAGTGAGGCTGTTGAGCAGTTCTTC

V gene: TRBV7-8
D gene: .
clone size: .
J gene: TRBJ2-7
CDR3 protein: CASGLPEQYF
CDR3 DNA: TGTGCCAGCGGCCTTCCCGAGCAGTACTTC

V gene: TRBV23-1
D gene: TRBD1
clone size: .
J gene: TRBJ1-4
CDR3 protein: CAKPGQGSHEEKLFF
CDR3 DNA: TGCGCGAAACCGGGACAGGGGTCCCATGAGGAAAAACTGTTTTTT

V gene: TRBV13
D gene: TRBD2
clone size: .
J gene: TRBJ2-3
CDR3 protein: CASSSGLAGAADTQYF
CDR3 DNA: TGTGCCAGCAGCTCCGGACTAGCGGGAGCAGCAGATACGCAGTATTTT

V gene: TRBV19
D gene: TRBD1
clone size: .
J gene: TRBJ2-7
CDR3 protein: CASRGQDYEQYF
CDR3 DNA: TGTGCCAGTAGGGGACAGGATTACGAGCAGTACTTC

V gene: TRBV6-1
D gene: .
clone size: .
J gene: TRBJ1-1
CDR3 protein: CASSELRGVVTEAFF
CDR3 DNA: TGTGCCAGCAGTGAACTGCGGGGTGTAGTCACTGAAGCTTTCTTT

V gene: TRBV28
D gene: .
clone size: .
J gene: TRBJ2-7
CDR3 protein: CASSPSLGTYEQYF
CDR3 DNA: TGTGCCAGCAGTCCCTCCCTGGGCACCTACGAGCAGTACTTC

V gene: TRBV2
D gene: TRBD2
clone size: .
J gene: TRBJ2-5
CDR3 protein: CASSETEFGLASETQYF
CDR3 DNA: TGTGCCAGCAGTGAAACTGAATTTGGACTAGCGTCGGAGACCCAGTACTTC

V gene: TRBV19
D gene: .
clone size: .
J gene: TRBJ1-3
CDR3 protein: CASSIRAASGNTIYF
CDR3 DNA: TGTGCCAGTAGTATCCGGGCGGCCTCTGGAAACACCATATATTTT

V gene: TRBV9
D gene: TRBD2
clone size: once
J gene: TRBJ2-2
CDR3 protein: CASSVNEGGRPDTGELFF
CDR3 DNA: TGTGCCAGCAGCGTAAATGAGGGCGGGAGGCCGGATACCGGGGAGCTGTTTTTT

V gene: TRBV28
D gene: .
clone size: .
J gene: TRBJ2-1
CDR3 protein: CASSASGQGRYEQFF
CDR3 DNA: TGTGCCAGCAGTGCATCTGGGCAGGGCCGCTATGAGCAGTTCTTC

V gene: TRBV7-2
D gene: TRBD2
clone size: .
J gene: TRBJ2-5
CDR3 protein: CASSLGGAGQETQYF
CDR3 DNA: TGTGCCAGCAGCTTAGGTGGAGCGGGACAAGAGACCCAGTACTTC

V gene: TRBV12-3/TRBV12-4
D gene: .
clone size: .
J gene: TRBJ1-2
CDR3 protein: CASSLVGEYGYTF
CDR3 DNA: TGTGCCAGCAGTTTAGTTGGCGAATATGGCTACACCTTC